Following are 22 T cell receptor beta chains from one sample sequenced in a study of T cell responses to AZD1222 COVID-19 vaccine (dated by TCRdb to 2020 to 2023). The library came from the immunoSEQ multiplex PCR assay. TCRdb obtained this table from immuneACCESS and retained in-frame rearrangements with V and J assigned. These tables miss some clones; where compared with another copy, unresolved V genes account for less than half of the shortfall, and the remainder is unexplained. The sample yields more than 80,000 clones; approximately 90% were counted once. The ten largest clones capture roughly 3.1% of the sample. The time point label for this specimen denotes: about 28 days (+/-7) after the second vaccine dose. The specimen comprised peripheral blood, sampled 28 days after the second AZD1222 dose. These receptors all stem from an adult who received the AZD1222 COVID-19 vaccine.

This chain joins TRBV7-2 and TRBJ1-1, with D hard to call. Germline V gene lookup returns CDR1 SGHTA and CDR2 FQGNSA. V lost 1 base to trimming and J lost 1 base, with 10 bases between them. The CDR3 has 15 residues. CDR3 loop: CASSLDSGRNTEAFF. The CDR3 DNA sequence: TGTGCCAGCAGCTTAGACAGTGGCCGGAACACTGAAGCTTTCTTT.

The chain combines TRBV30 with TRBJ1-5; TRBD1 might be the D (5 bases). The CDR3 loop spans 13 amino acids. Trimming took off 0 bases at V and 6 bases at J, with 9 bases between the two ends. The germline CDR1 and CDR2 sequences are GTSNPN and SVGIG (reference sequence). The CDR3 reads CAWSVQGAQPQHF. In nucleotides, the CDR3 is TGTGCCTGGAGTGTCCAAGGGGCTCAGCCCCAGCATTTT.

This chain connects TRBV2 to TRBJ1-4; D unclear. The CDR3 is 12 residues long. The ends were cut back, 2 bases at V and 8 bases at J, with 6 bases in the middle. The germline CDR1 and CDR2 sequences are SNHLY and FYNNEI. This CDR3 is CASSEWLEKLFF. The DNA of the CDR3 is TGTGCCAGCAGTGAATGGTTGGAAAAACTGTTTTTT.

This chain joins TRBV25-1 and TRBJ2-7, with TRBD1 matching 9 bases. Germline-derived CDR1 and CDR2 are MGHDK and SYGVNS. This CDR3 region has 12 residues. V gave up 7 bases and J gave up 10 bases; unmatched junction bases: 8. The CDR3 coding sequence is TGTGCCAGCACTCCGGGACAGGGACTCCAGTACTTC. It translates to CASTPGQGLQYF.

V usage is TRBV5-1 and J usage is TRBJ1-2; unclear D gene. The CDR3 loop spans 17 amino acids. In germline, CDR1 is SGHRS, CDR2 YFSETQ. V was shortened by 3 bases and J by 4 bases, with 22 bases between the two germline ends. CDR3 sequence: CASSSPRGSTATYGYTF. The CDR3 DNA sequence: TGCGCCAGCAGCTCGCCCCGAGGTTCAACCGCGACCTATGGCTACACCTTC.

V usage is TRBV28 and J usage is TRBJ1-1; D is unresolved. Germline V gene lookup returns CDR1 MDHEN and CDR2 SYDVKM. V was clipped by 5 bases and J by 1 base, with 2 bases between them. The CDR3 is 11 amino acids. CDR3: CASSGNTEAFF. The CDR3 region has the DNA TGTGCCAGCAGTGGGAACACTGAAGCTTTCTTT.

This clone was seen a single time. V gene TRBV30 combines with J gene TRBJ1-5; 9 bases are shared with TRBD1. Germline trimming cut 2 bases from V and 6 bases from J; bases unmatched to any gene: 5. The CDR3 loop spans 14 amino acids. In germline, CDR1 is GTSNPN, CDR2 SVGIG (reference sequence). Written as DNA, the CDR3 is TGTGCCTGGAGTCCGGGGACAGGGTTTCAGCCCCAGCATTTT. Protein product: CAWSPGTGFQPQHF.

This clone came up a few times. The V call is TRBV7-8, the J call TRBJ1-4; D may be TRBD1 (5 bases). CDR1 SGHVS and CDR2 FQNEAQ come from the germline V gene. The CDR3 is 18 residues long. The ends were cut back, 2 bases at V and 2 bases at J, with 18 bases in the middle. CDR3 DNA sequence: TGTGCCAGCAGCTTATACCCGTTTCAGGGTCGGACTAATGAAAAACTGTTTTTT. Its translation is CASSLYPFQGRTNEKLFF.

The chain is built from TRBV30 and TRBJ1-2; a possible D gene is TRBD1 (6 bases). CDR1 is GTSNPN and CDR2 is SVGIG in the germline V gene (reference sequence). Trimming took off 0 bases at V and 6 bases at J, with 11 bases between the two ends. This CDR3 has 13 residues. The CDR3 sequence: CAWSVNRDNGYTF. DNA for the CDR3: TGTGCCTGGAGTGTAAACAGGGATAATGGCTACACCTTC. The variable domain in full, with the rest retrieved from reference TRBV30 and TRBJ1-2, is SQTIHQWPATLVQPVGSPLSLECTVEGTSNPNLYWYRQAAGRGLQLLFYSVGIGQISSEVPQNLSASRPQDRQFILSSKKLLLSDSGFYLCAWSVNRDNGYTFGSGTRLTVV.

The chain recombines TRBV7-2 with TRBJ2-3, with D unresolved. V dropped 5 bases and J dropped 0 bases, with 12 bases sitting between them. This CDR3 has 15 amino acids. CDR1 and CDR2 from the germline V gene are SGHTA and FQGNSA. The CDR3 DNA is TGTGCCAGCAGCCCACGCGTGTCTAGCACAGATACGCAGTATTTT. This encodes CASSPRVSSTDTQYF.

Only one count was recorded for this clone. The chain recombines TRBV6-5 with TRBJ1-3; D might be TRBD1 (5 bases). Germline lookup yields CDR1 MNHEY and CDR2 SVGAGI. This CDR3 spans 16 amino acids. The ends were cut back, 3 bases at V and 0 bases at J, with 12 bases in the middle. The CDR3 sequence is CASSYRQHYSGNTIYF. The CDR3 region has the DNA TGTGCCAGCAGTTATAGACAGCACTACTCTGGAAACACCATATATTTT.

This rearrangement joins TRBV30 to TRBJ2-1; TRBD2 aligns across 15 bases. The junction had 4 bases not matched to a gene; V was cut back by 1 base and J by 9 bases. Germline V gives CDR1 GTSNPN, CDR2 SVGIG (reference sequence). The CDR3 is 15 residues long. CDR3 in DNA: TGTGCCTGGAGTGAGGGACTAGCGGGGGGCAGTGAGCAGTTCTTC. Translating it yields CAWSEGLAGGSEQFF.

V is TRBV28 and J is TRBJ1-2; possible D gene TRBD1, 5 bases. Germline-derived CDR1 and CDR2 are MDHEN and SYDVKM. CDR3 length: 14 amino acids. Trimming left V 5 bases short and J 8 bases short, with 18 bases between. CDR3 bases: TGTGCCAGCAGTACCGGACCGACAGCGGGAGGCTACACCTTC. Its translation: CASSTGPTAGGYTF.

The chain links TRBV6-5 to TRBJ2-1, with D uncertain. Between the trimmed V and J ends, which lost 6 bases and 9 bases, there was a span of 12 bases. Germline-derived CDR1 and CDR2 are MNHEY and SVGAGI. CDR3 length: 12 residues. Here the CDR3 reads CASRTERGEQFF. As DNA, the CDR3 is TGTGCCAGCAGGACGGAACGTGGTGAGCAGTTCTTC.

V usage is TRBV11-2 and J usage is TRBJ2-7; 8 positions match TRBD1. V lost 4 bases to trimming and J lost 3 bases; unmatched junction nucleotides: 8. Germline V gene data show CDR1 as SGHAT and CDR2 as FQNNGV. The CDR3 covers 15 residues. The CDR3 coding sequence is TGTGCCAGCAGCTGGGGGACAGGAGTTTACTACGAGCAGTACTTC. This translates into CASSWGTGVYYEQYF.

This rearrangement joins TRBV7-2 to TRBJ1-2; D gene ambiguous. CDR3 length: 14 amino acids. Germline CDR1 SGHTA, CDR2 FQGNSA. Trimming shortened V by 1 base and J by 8 bases, and 14 bases separated the two germline ends. The CDR3 DNA reads as TGTGCCAGCAGCTTAGTGAGGTGGGGTTTAGGCTACACCTTC. Encoded protein: CASSLVRWGLGYTF.

The chain joins TRBV9 to TRBJ1-5; D might be TRBD1 (5 bases). Germline V lookup: CDR1 SGDLS, CDR2 YYNGEE. V was clipped by 0 bases and J by 2 bases, with 9 bases between them. The CDR3 sequence is 15 residues long. CDR3 in amino acids: CASSVEGLGNQPQHF. The DNA for the CDR3 is TGTGCCAGCAGCGTAGAGGGACTTGGCAATCAGCCCCAGCATTTT.

This chain joins TRBV18 and TRBJ2-2; D is uncertain. There are 16 residues in the CDR3. The V end lost 3 bases, the J end lost 6 bases, and 17 bases lay between the germline ends. CDR1 is KGHSH and CDR2 is LQKENI in the germline V gene. The CDR3 bases are TGTGCCAGCTCACCTGGCCAGATCTTAAGACCCGGGGAGCTGTTTTTT. As protein: CASSPGQILRPGELFF.

The rearrangement links TRBV27 to TRBJ1-2, with 8 bases that match TRBD1. Germline V CDR1 and CDR2: MNHEY, SMNVEV (reference sequence). With V trimmed by 6 bases and J by 4 bases, 13 bases remained unmatched. The CDR3 is made up of 16 amino acids. Here the CDR3 DNA reads TGTGCCAGCAGACCCGGGACAGGCCTATTTGTCTATGGCTACACCTTC. Translation gives CASRPGTGLFVYGYTF.

DNA for the CDR3: TGTGCCAGCAGCGACCCGCCGCCGGGCCTGGACACTGAAGCTTTCTTT. Translated: CASSDPPPGLDTEAFF. The chain couples TRBV11-3 to TRBJ1-1, with unresolved D. V lost 5 bases to trimming and J lost 3 bases, with 19 bases between them. From germline, CDR1 is SGHNT and CDR2 YENEEA. The CDR3 runs 16 residues. Filled out from reference TRBV11-3 and TRBJ1-1, the complete variable domain reads EAGVVQSPRYKIIEKKQPVAFWCNPISGHNTLYWYLQNLGQGPELLIRYENEEAVDDSQLPKDRFSAERLKGVDSTLKIQPAELGDSAVYLCASSDPPPGLDTEAFFGQGTRLTVV.

This chain joins TRBV9 and TRBJ1-1, with 7 bases identical to TRBD1. Unmatched junction bases numbered 4, after V lost 3 bases and J lost 5 bases. The V gene's germline CDR1 is SGDLS and CDR2 YYNGEE. This CDR3 is 13 amino acids long. The CDR3, as DNA: TGTGCCAGCAGCGCACAGGGGATGACTGAAGCTTTCTTT. It translates to CASSAQGMTEAFF.

The rearrangement uses TRBV7-9 and TRBJ1-2; unclear D gene. Trimming removed 5 bases at V and 6 bases at J, with 13 bases between. Germline CDR1 reads SEHNR; CDR2 reads FQNEAQ (reference sequence). The CDR3 is 13 residues long. The CDR3 loop reads CASSPVGGNGYTF. Here the CDR3 DNA reads TGTGCCAGCAGCCCCGTGGGAGGGAATGGCTACACCTTC.